The text below deals with one TCR beta chain. Which antigen it targets is not known. At one boundary the junction diverges from the germline segment, which might be a read error. This entry belongs to a study of T cell responses to AZD1222 COVID-19 vaccine (dated by TCRdb to about 2021). Notes on the research overall: AZD1222 recipients with second doses at about 4 weeks or about 12 weeks were pooled, because spike-specific TCR depth and breadth did not differ between schedules. A total of 230 to 250 trial participants underwent TCR sequencing, of whom 200 to 220 received two doses of AZD1222 and about 25 received two doses of the MenACWY control vaccine. Trial participants were enrolled by age into subgroups of 18-55, 56-69 and 70-plus years, and 148, 28 and 57 TCR-sequenced participants, respectively, were included in these subgroups.

The time point tag for this specimen amounts to: baseline before first vaccination. Vaccinee samples were obtained from the UK trials COV001 and COV002, which included a single-blind randomized controlled phase 2/3 trial of AZD1222 (ChAdOx1 nCoV-19) in healthy adults. Trial participant PBMC samples were collected at day 0 and day 28 after the second dose for TCRbeta chain sequencing. The paper as a whole reports these results and caveats: The 56-69-year group was small, and its depth increase did not reach significance, likely because of low power. Spike-specific TCR breadth and depth rose significantly after two AZD1222 doses compared with day 0 and with MenACWY recipients. Most participants were white British and females outnumbered males, and the authors suggested that clonal diversity may have been underestimated. Because no day 14 peak-response samples were available, the repertoires could be characterized only after the peak T cell response. Vaccine-associated CD4 TCRs spanned the whole spike protein, with dominant responses in regions 160-218 and 743-854. Epitopes outside the regions mutated in the B.1.351 and B.1.1.7 variants were reportedly recognized by nearly half of the unique spike-specific TCRs. Conclusions about previously exposed vaccinees are limited because only a handful of AZD1222 recipients were SARS-CoV-2 seropositive at baseline.

The CDR1 and CDR2 encoded by the germline V gene are MDHEN and SYDVKM. The CDR3 holds 14 amino acids from the cysteine to the phenylalanine. Only the CDR3 region is kept as DNA, spanning 42 bases read in frame from base 1. The CDR3 regions of human TCRbeta chains were analyzed by immunosequencing. On the study's bioinformatics: Repertoire TCRs were matched against a reference library of SARS-CoV-2-specific TCRs generated with the MIRA antigen-specificity platform. Breadth meant the fraction of unique TCRs that were SARS-CoV-2-associated, whereas depth meant the fraction of total T cells that were SARS-CoV-2-associated. Using the MIRA data, each spike-specific TCR was assigned both to the spike region to which the TCR was reactive and to a CD4 or CD8 class. Log10-transformed breadth and depth values were compared by one-way ANOVA with Sidak's multiple comparisons tests. The table was pulled from immuneACCESS by TCRdb, which kept in-frame rearrangements only. Such tables lose some clones; where checked, under half of the loss comes from unresolved V genes, and the rest has no known cause. V and J calls and clone size follow that table, whereas D and trimming were derived from the DNA. Across this sample there are 110,000 to 150,000 clones, with about 91% seen only once. The ten biggest clones cover 2.5% to 3% of the sample.

The input for sequencing was peripheral blood, taken on day 0 of AZD1222 vaccination. This clonotype was obtained from an adult in good health. In this chain, TRBV28 is recombined with TRBJ2-7; TRBD1 fits 7 bases in the junction. The CDR3 reads as follows: CASSEGQGELAGDF. DNA sequence: TGTGCCAGCTCTGAGGGGCAGGGGGAGTTGGCGGGTGACTTC.